The next 31 T cell receptor beta chains were all read from a single sample in a study of regulatory T cells in long-lasting Graves disease. Time point noted: newly diagnosed GD, antithyroid drugs for less than 3 months. The TCR library was made from RNA that had been extracted from PBMCs in TRIzol. HTBI primers from iRepertoire and Arm-PCR of CDR3 regions yielded the TCR beta libraries. MiXCR, run by TCRdb on the multiplex PCR reads, gives a single entry per CDR3 protein. The sample has roughly 510,000 distinct CDR3 sequences; approximately 16% are singletons. This same sample was also part of a study on T cells in Graves' hyperthyroidism and ophthalmopathy.

This sample comprised peripheral blood mononuclear cells (PBMCs), obtained at new diagnosis, from a patient treated with antithyroid drugs. The receptors were sampled from a man aged 18-30 years with Graves disease.

This clonotype came up a few times. The V gene is TRBV25-1, the J gene TRBJ1-6; 8 bases fit TRBD1. This CDR3 contains 15 residues. Germline-derived CDR1 and CDR2 are MGHDK and SYGVNS. J gave up 10 bases and V 2 bases, and 7 bases lay outside the gene matches. The CDR3 DNA reads as TGTGCCAGCAGTGAAACCGACAGGGGTGGGTCACCCCTCCACTTT. The encoded protein is CASSETDRGGSPLHF.

J is TRBJ2-1 and V is TRBV24-1; 7 bases align to TRBD1. Looked up from germline, CDR1 is KGHDR and CDR2 is SFDVKD. Unmatched junction bases numbered 9, after V lost 6 bases and J lost 5 bases. This CDR3 is 15 amino acids long. The CDR3 spells CATSRQTGLDNEQFF. DNA for the CDR3: TGTGCCACCAGTCGGCAGACAGGGCTGGACAATGAGCAGTTCTTC.

V usage is TRBV5-1 and J usage is TRBJ2-1; D remains ambiguous. Between the trimmed V and J ends, which lost 4 bases and 0 bases, there was a span of 8 bases. Per the germline V gene, CDR1 is SGHRS and CDR2 is YFSETQ. The CDR3 runs 14 residues. As DNA, the CDR3 is TGCGCCAGCAGCGGGGTACGCTCCTACAATGAGCAGTTCTTC. Translation: CASSGVRSYNEQFF.

About this clonotype: A single base separates this from a much larger clone, so it may be a read error. The rearrangement uses TRBV27 and TRBJ2-7, with 13 bases matching TRBD2. This CDR3 has 15 residues. Germline CDR1 reads MNHEY; CDR2 reads SMNVEV (reference sequence). The CDR3: CASSIRGLAGVEQCF. CDR3 nucleotide sequence: TGTGCCAGCAGTATACGAGGACTAGCGGGAGTCGAGCAGTGCTTC.

To note about this clonotype: A far bigger clonotype differs at one base, so this is likely a read error. The J gene is TRBJ2-7, the V gene TRBV13, with D unclear. Per germline, CDR1 PRHDT and CDR2 FYEKMQ (reference sequence). CDR3 length: 12 amino acids. Trimming took off 1 base at V and 2 bases at J, with 3 bases between the two ends. The CDR3 region has the DNA TGTGCCAGCAGCTTAGTCACCTACGAGCAGTACTTC. Translating gives CASSLVTYEQYF.

This clonotype was counted ten times or more. The chain combines TRBV6-2 or TRBV6-3 with TRBJ2-2, with D unclear. The CDR3 extends over 13 amino acids. The germline V gene encodes CDR1 MNHEY and CDR2 SVGEGT. Trimming stripped 0 bases from V and 6 bases from J, with 5 bases between. In DNA, the CDR3 is TGTGCCAGCAGTTACTCTTTATCCGGGGAGCTGTTTTTT. It yields the protein CASSYSLSGELFF.

The chain couples TRBV19 to TRBJ1-5, with 10 bases lining up with TRBD1. In germline, CDR1 is LNHDA, CDR2 SQIVND (reference sequence). The junction had 15 bases not matched to a gene; V was cut back by 5 bases and J by 2 bases. The CDR3 has 19 amino acids. The CDR3 DNA reads TGTGCCAGTAGTGGGGGACAGGGGACGGCCCTAGGGCGCAATCAGCCCCAGCATTTT. Translated: CASSGGQGTALGRNQPQHF.

The rearrangement joins TRBV20-1 to TRBJ2-1; TRBD2 matches at 9 bases. This CDR3 is built from 16 residues. The J segment lost 0 bases and the V segment lost 3 bases, leaving 6 bases of the junction unmatched. CDR1 and CDR2 (germline): DFQATT, SNEGSKA (reference sequence). The DNA for the CDR3 is TGCAGTGCTAGTAGGCTAGCGGGGAGCTCCTACAATGAGCAGTTCTTC. This gives the protein CSASRLAGSSYNEQFF.

This clonotype appeared many times. V is TRBV20-1 and J is TRBJ2-7; D might be TRBD2 (5 bases). Germline CDR1 reads DFQATT; CDR2 reads SNEGSKA (reference sequence). The CDR3 is 12 amino acids. V lost 6 bases to trimming and J lost 4 bases, with 13 bases between them. CDR3 region: CSASSGIYEQYF. CDR3 bases: TGCAGTGCAAGCTCGGGGATTTACGAGCAGTACTTC.

This chain links TRBV27 with TRBJ1-1; a weak D match, TRBD1 (5 bases). The CDR3 spans 13 residues. Germline V gene lookup returns CDR1 MNHEY and CDR2 SMNVEV (reference sequence). The CDR3 nucleotides are TGTGGCACCCCTGAGGGGCTGAACACTGAAGCTTTCTTT. This gives the protein CGTPEGLNTEAFF.

Many counts were recorded for this clonotype. The genes are TRBV27 and TRBJ2-7; 7 bases match TRBD1. The CDR3 contains 14 residues. Germline trimming cut 5 bases from V and 1 base from J; bases unmatched to any gene: 5. Germline V gene data show CDR1 as MNHEY and CDR2 as SMNVEV (reference sequence). The CDR3 DNA reads as TGTGCCAGCAGTCTCCAGGGGGAGTCCTACGAGCAGTACTTC. This gives the protein CASSLQGESYEQYF.

The sample holds many counts of this clonotype. The chain has TRBV30 and TRBJ1-5, with TRBD1 matching 8 bases. The CDR3 runs to 13 residues. With 5 bases clipped from V and 2 bases from J, the junction kept 2 bases outside the gene matches. From germline, CDR1 is GTSNPN and CDR2 SVGIG (reference sequence). CDR3 in DNA: TGTGCCTGGGACAGGGGAGGCAATCAGCCCCAGCATTTT. Amino acids: CAWDRGGNQPQHF.

This sequence joins TRBV14 and TRBJ2-2, with a tentative D call TRBD1 (6 bases). The V gene's germline CDR1 is SGHDN and CDR2 FVKESK. The CDR3 extends over 15 amino acids. The V and J ends lost 4 bases and 6 bases respectively, with 15 bases between them. CDR3 protein: CASSPPAGVPGELFF. CDR3 sequence (DNA): TGTGCCAGCAGCCCCCCGGCAGGGGTTCCCGGGGAGCTGTTTTTT.

This clonotype was observed at least ten times. The V gene is TRBV11-3, the J gene TRBJ2-7; D might be TRBD2 (5 bases). Trimming cost V 5 bases and J 6 bases, with 14 bases left between them. The V gene's germline CDR1 is SGHNT and CDR2 YENEEA. The CDR3 extends over 13 amino acids. CDR3: CASSPRSRGEQYF. CDR3 nucleotides: TGTGCCAGCAGCCCGCGCAGTCGGGGCGAGCAGTACTTC.

The sample holds a few counts of this clonotype. The chain has TRBV10-3 and TRBJ2-3; 10 bases agree with TRBD2. V dropped 6 bases and J dropped 2; count of bases not matched to a gene: 8. This CDR3 comprises 16 residues. CDR1 is ENHRY and CDR2 is SYGVKD in the germline V gene. The CDR3 loop is CAISPTSGTITDTQYF. CDR3 sequence (DNA): TGTGCCATCAGCCCAACTAGCGGGACGATCACAGATACGCAGTATTTT.

The genes are TRBV7-2 and TRBJ1-1; TRBD1 aligns across 7 bases. V trimming: 5 bases; J trimming: 8 bases; junction bases outside the gene matches: 5. This CDR3 contains 12 residues. Germline V gives CDR1 SGHTA, CDR2 FQGNSA. CDR3 in amino acids: CASSAQQGEAFF. In DNA, the CDR3 is TGTGCCAGCAGCGCCCAACAGGGGGAAGCTTTCTTT.

This clonotype was counted many times. The chain links TRBV12-3 or TRBV12-4 to TRBJ2-1; TRBD2 is a possible D gene (6 bases). The CDR3 contains 11 residues. V lost 4 bases and J lost 13, with 11 bases in between. CDR3 sequence: CASSSTSTQFF. CDR3 bases: TGTGCCAGCAGTTCGACTAGTACCCAGTTCTTC.

Ten or more counts support this clonotype. The chain joins TRBV27 to TRBJ2-6; 7 nucleotides agree with TRBD1. Unmatched junction bases numbered 16, after V lost 4 bases and J lost 1 base. Germline CDR1 reads MNHEY; CDR2 reads SMNVEV (reference sequence). The CDR3 runs to 20 residues. CDR3 coding DNA: TGTGCCAGCAGTTCCTTGACGGACAGGTACGGTAGGTCTGGGGCCAACGTCCTGACTTTC. This codes for CASSSLTDRYGRSGANVLTF. Combining the CDR3 with reference TRBV27 and TRBJ2-6 gives the whole variable domain EAQVTQNPRYLITVTGKKLTVTCSQNMNHEYMSWYRQDPGLGLRQIYYSMNVEVTDKGDVPEGYKVSRKEKRNFPLILESPSPNQTSLYFCASSSLTDRYGRSGANVLTFGAGSRLTVL.

This clonotype was found a few times. One base away lies a much larger clone, so this may be a sequencing read error. The CDR3 nucleotides read TGTGCCTGCAGCTTACTAGGGAGCTCCTACAATGAGCAGTTCTTC. Translating gives CACSLLGSSYNEQFF. The chain links TRBV7-9 to TRBJ2-1, with D maybe TRBD2 (5 bases). The CDR3 runs 15 residues. Germline V gene lookup returns CDR1 SEHNR and CDR2 FQNEAQ (reference sequence).

This chain connects TRBV25-1 to TRBJ2-7; TRBD1 is a possible D gene (5 bases). Germline loops: CDR1 MGHDK, CDR2 SYGVNS. Between the trimmed V and J ends, which lost 4 bases and 3 bases, there was a span of 13 bases. The CDR3 extends over 14 amino acids. Here the CDR3 DNA reads TGTGCCAGCAGTGGGCACAGGTCCCTCTACGAGCAGTACTTC. Amino acids: CASSGHRSLYEQYF.

This clonotype was observed at least ten times. The chain joins TRBV30 to TRBJ2-2, with TRBD2 as a possible D gene (5 bases). The CDR3 is 15 residues long. Germline CDR1 reads GTSNPN; CDR2 reads SVGIG (reference sequence). Trimming cost V 3 bases and J 1 base, with 12 bases left between them. As DNA, the CDR3 is TGTGCCTGGAGAGGCGGGCGGAAGAACACCGGGGAGCTGTTTTTT. Its protein product is CAWRGGRKNTGELFF.

This rearrangement joins TRBV5-1 to TRBJ2-1; 13 bases map to TRBD2. The length of the CDR3 is 16 residues. J was trimmed by 7 bases and V by 6 bases; bases with no gene match: 10. CDR1 is SGHRS, CDR2 YFSETQ, per germline. The CDR3 is CASKGLAGEIWNEQFF. CDR3 nucleotides: TGCGCCAGCAAAGGACTAGCGGGAGAGATTTGGAATGAGCAGTTCTTC.

The V call is TRBV9, the J call TRBJ2-7; D uncertain. The CDR3 has 14 amino acids. CDR1 is SGDLS and CDR2 is YYNGEE in the germline V gene. The ends were cut back, 1 base at V and 2 bases at J, with 10 bases in the middle. The CDR3 sequence is CASSVRQSPYEQYF. CDR3 nucleotides: TGTGCCAGCAGCGTAAGGCAGTCCCCCTACGAGCAGTACTTC.

The chain couples TRBV18 to TRBJ2-3, with D perhaps TRBD2 (5 bases). V was trimmed by 0 bases and J by 6 bases, leaving 10 bases between them. CDR1 is KGHSH and CDR2 is LQKENI in the germline V gene. This CDR3 contains 14 residues. CDR3 sequence: CASSPPSASDTQYF. The CDR3 coding sequence is TGTGCCAGCTCACCACCTAGCGCGTCCGATACGCAGTATTTT.

This chain connects TRBV29-1 to TRBJ2-1, with TRBD1 matching 9 bases. Losses at the gene ends were 4 bases for V and 9 bases for J; bases not matched to a gene: 4. This CDR3 spans 12 amino acids. Looked up from germline, CDR1 is SQVTM and CDR2 is ANQGSEA. CDR3 amino acids: CSVAGQGGEQFF. The DNA of the CDR3 is TGCAGCGTTGCGGGACAGGGAGGTGAGCAGTTCTTC.

The chain combines TRBV5-1 with TRBJ1-4, with D hard to call. Germline loops: CDR1 SGHRS, CDR2 YFSETQ. Trimming pared 4 bases from V and 4 bases from J, leaving 14 bases between. This CDR3 spans 15 amino acids. The CDR3 spells CASSPEGTVNEKLFF. The DNA of the CDR3 is TGCGCCAGCAGCCCAGAGGGAACGGTTAATGAAAAACTGTTTTTT. Together with reference TRBV5-1 and TRBJ1-4, the CDR3 gives the full variable domain: KAGVTQTPRYLIKTRGQQVTLSCSPISGHRSVSWYQQTPGQGLQFLFEYFSETQRNKGNFPGRFSGRQFSNSRSEMNVSTLELGDSALYLCASSPEGTVNEKLFFGSGTQLSVL.

The chain links TRBV3-1 to TRBJ2-4; no firm D call. Germline V gene data show CDR1 as LGHDT and CDR2 as YNNKEL (reference sequence). This CDR3 is 13 amino acids long. V was cut by 3 bases and J by 0 bases, with 3 bases left in between. The CDR3 bases are TGTGCCAGCAGCCACCTAGCCAAAAACATTCAGTACTTC. Protein: CASSHLAKNIQYF.

This clonotype appeared many times. This chain uses TRBV7-9 with TRBJ2-3; 7 nucleotides agree with TRBD2. The CDR3 length is 16 residues. The germline V gene has CDR1 SEHNR and CDR2 FQNEAQ (reference sequence). V gave up 5 bases and J gave up 5 bases; unmatched junction bases: 13. The chain's CDR3 is CASSLVIAGVLDTQYF. Written as DNA, the CDR3 is TGTGCCAGCAGCCTGGTGATCGCGGGAGTCTTAGATACGCAGTATTTT.

This chain connects TRBV3-1 to TRBJ1-1; 8 positions match TRBD1. This CDR3 has 13 amino acids. Per the germline V gene, CDR1 is LGHDT and CDR2 is YNNKEL (reference sequence). The trim removed 1 base at V and 7 bases at J, leaving 2 bases unmatched. CDR3 in amino acids: CASSQGGTGEAFF. In DNA, the CDR3 is TGTGCCAGCAGCCAAGGGGGGACAGGTGAAGCTTTCTTT. Using reference TRBV3-1 and TRBJ1-1 for the parts outside the CDR3, the full variable domain is DTAVSQTPKYLVTQMGNDKSIKCEQNLGHDTMYWYKQDSKKFLKIMFSYNNKELIINETVPNRFSPKSPDKAHLNLHINSLELGDSAVYFCASSQGGTGEAFFGQGTRLTVV.

Regarding this clonotype: It may be a read error: a sequence one base away is much more abundant. The gene calls are TRBV7-9 and TRBJ2-3; D remains ambiguous. This CDR3 spans 11 amino acids. Germline lookup yields CDR1 SEHNR and CDR2 FQNEAQ (reference sequence). The DNA of the CDR3 is TGTGCCAGCAGCTCGCCAGATGCGCAGTATTTT. As protein: CASSSPDAQYF.

The chain couples TRBV27 to TRBJ1-5, with unresolved D. Deletions cut 3 bases from V and 0 bases from J, with 18 bases between. The CDR3 loop spans 18 amino acids. Germline assignment: CDR1 MNHEY and CDR2 SMNVEV (reference sequence). The DNA for the CDR3 is TGTGCCAGCAGTTTGACAAGCGGCATTGGGGATAGCAATCAGCCCCAGCATTTT. Translation gives CASSLTSGIGDSNQPQHF.